This entry features one T cell receptor (beta chain) sequence. This clone was observed a single time. The antigen it recognizes is unknown. No qualities accompany the bases; no much larger clone lies one base away. The approximately 21 healthy controls were blood donors whose buffy coats were used; they had a median age of approximately 59 years (range 21-70), and roughly 50% were female. Positive magnetic bead selection on an AutoMACS was used to isolate CD4+ and CD8+ cells, with flow cytometry used to check purity. Peripheral blood mononuclear cells were isolated by Ficoll-Paque PLUS density gradient separation. Nucleospin Tissue or Tissue XS kits were used to extract DNA from CD4-enriched, CD8-enriched or PBMC samples, and a Qubit 2.0 fluorometer was used for quantification. The data are from a study of somatic mutations in cytotoxic T cells in rheumatoid arthritis (dated by TCRdb to about 2017). Study-wide context: Some V beta antibody-stained T-cell populations were flow-sorted on a FACSAria II or Sony SH800 at nearly 100% purity, and sorted V beta1+ cells also underwent TCRB sequencing. In newly diagnosed rheumatoid arthritis without treatment, the study examined if expanded CD8+ T-cell clones harbor somatic mutations, relying on TCRB deep sequencing to characterize clonality. TCRB deep sequencing was performed for roughly 66 rheumatoid arthritis patients and approximately 20 healthy controls. The median ages of the patient and control groups were essentially identical.

The study at large found these results: CD8+ T-cell clonality in rheumatoid arthritis patients was not significantly different from that in age-matched healthy controls. Viral specificity could not be ruled out by absence from virus-specific databases, and the antigen targets of the expanded CD8+ clones remained unknown. The largest CD8+ clone made up more than 20% of CD8+ cells in about an eighth of the roughly 60 patients, and blood and synovial fluid shared several identical CD8+ TCRB sequences. Healthy controls showed no age-related increase in CD8+ clonality, whereas patients did (Spearman r ≈ 0.5). No adjustment for multiple comparisons was made for the slight TRBV07 underrepresentation in patients.

The CDR3 starts with the cysteine, ends with the phenylalanine, and has 16 residues. CDR3 DNA is the only sequence kept; it has 48 bases, read in frame from the first base. V loses 3 bases at its end and J loses 4 bases; junction bases beyond the gene matches: 7. CDR1 and CDR2 are drawn from the germline V gene: SGHRS, YFSETQ. The immunoSEQ assay was applied to genomic DNA for TCRB CDR3 sequencing. The study's processing was this. The analyses included only productive TCRB rearrangements. Clonality was expressed as a Shannon entropy-based productive clonality index, with each clone defined by a unique TCRB CDR3 sequence. To calculate repertoire overlap between two samples, the template counts of each clone were considered relative to each sample's total templates. V-gene usage from TCRB sequencing and V-gene usage measured by flow cytometry were correlated (Spearman r of under 0.7). TCRdb retrieved this table from immuneACCESS and kept in-frame rearrangements only. Not all clones are present; in checked studies, unresolved V genes account for under half, and no reason is known for the remainder. D and trimming come from the DNA, and the V and J calls and clone size come from that table. Here the sample has 35,000 to 45,000 clones; less than 85% occur a single time. Together, the top ten hold roughly 3.2% of the sample.

The sample was CD8+ T cells sorted from blood. The sequence came from a man aged 35 to 55 in good health. The chain is encoded by TRBV5-1 joined to TRBJ2-7; TRBD2 lines up with 13 middle nucleotides. The CDR3 protein sequence reads: CASSSGLAGVGYEQYF. The nucleotide sequence reads as follows: TGCGCCAGCAGCTCCGGACTAGCGGGAGTAGGTTACGAGCAGTACTTC. The reference TRBV5-1 and TRBJ2-7 proteins fill in what lies around the CDR3, so the full variable domain reads KAGVTQTPRYLIKTRGQQVTLSCSPISGHRSVSWYQQTPGQGLQFLFEYFSETQRNKGNFPGRFSGRQFSNSRSEMNVSTLELGDSALYLCASSSGLAGVGYEQYFGPGTRLTVT.